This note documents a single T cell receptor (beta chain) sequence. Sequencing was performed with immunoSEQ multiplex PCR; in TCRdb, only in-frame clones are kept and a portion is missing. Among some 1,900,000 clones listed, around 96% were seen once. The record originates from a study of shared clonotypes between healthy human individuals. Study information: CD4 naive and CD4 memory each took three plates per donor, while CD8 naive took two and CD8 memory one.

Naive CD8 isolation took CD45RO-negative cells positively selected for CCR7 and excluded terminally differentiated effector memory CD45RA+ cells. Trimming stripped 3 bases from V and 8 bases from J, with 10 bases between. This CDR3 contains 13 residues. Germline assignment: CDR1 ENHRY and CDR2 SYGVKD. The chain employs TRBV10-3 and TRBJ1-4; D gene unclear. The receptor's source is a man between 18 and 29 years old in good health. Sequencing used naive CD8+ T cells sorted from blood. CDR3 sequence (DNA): TGTGCCATCAGTGACCGGCCTATCGAAAAACTGTTTTTT. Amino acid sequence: CAISDRPIEKLFF.